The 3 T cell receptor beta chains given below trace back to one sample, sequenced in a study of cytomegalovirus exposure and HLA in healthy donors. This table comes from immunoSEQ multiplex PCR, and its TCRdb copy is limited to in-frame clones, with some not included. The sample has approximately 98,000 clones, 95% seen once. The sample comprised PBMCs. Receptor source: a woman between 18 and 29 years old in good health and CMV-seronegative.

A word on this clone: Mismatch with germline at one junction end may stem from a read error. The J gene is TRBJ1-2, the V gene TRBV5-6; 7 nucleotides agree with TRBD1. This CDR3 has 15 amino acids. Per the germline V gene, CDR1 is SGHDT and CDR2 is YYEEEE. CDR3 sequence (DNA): TGTGCCAGCAGCTTGCCACAGGGGAGTAACCATGGCTACACCTTC. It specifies CASSLPQGSNHGYTF.

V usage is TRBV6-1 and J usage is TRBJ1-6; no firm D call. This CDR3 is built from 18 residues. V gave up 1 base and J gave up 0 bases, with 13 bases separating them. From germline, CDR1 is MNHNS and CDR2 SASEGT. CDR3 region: CASSEGPVWSSYNSPLHF. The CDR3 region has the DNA TGTGCCAGCAGTGAAGGACCCGTCTGGAGCTCCTATAATTCACCCCTCCACTTT.

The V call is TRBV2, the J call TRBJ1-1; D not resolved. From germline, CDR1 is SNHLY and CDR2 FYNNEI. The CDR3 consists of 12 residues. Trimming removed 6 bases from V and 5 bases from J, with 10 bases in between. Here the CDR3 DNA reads TGTGCCAGCAGCGGGGAGAGGACTGAAGCTTTCTTT. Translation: CASSGERTEAFF.